The 14 T cell receptor beta chains below all came from one sample that was sequenced in a study of human T cells and chemical hapten exposure. TCRdb ran MiXCR on the RACE reads and lists one entry per CDR3 protein. The table includes 180,000 or so distinct CDR3 sequences, around 22% detected once. The sample's time point: patch test 1, 2 weeks after DPC sensitization. Indicated treatment: therapeutic diphenylcyclopropenone sensitization with weekly scalp DPC. The sequences come from whole blood, collected in connection with sensitization to the hapten diphenylcyclopropenone (DPC). Source of these receptors: a woman between 45 and 65 years old with alopecia areata. Some clones in this sample may be carry-over from other donors' samples.

This clonotype was recorded a few times. The CDR3 DNA reads TGCAGTGCTAGAGATATCAAAGGGACTGAAGCTTTCTTT. Translating gives CSARDIKGTEAFF. The rearrangement joins TRBV20-1 to TRBJ1-1; D unclear. The V end was cut by 0 bases, the J end by 5 bases, with 10 bases between. CDR3 length equals 13 residues. CDR1 is DFQATT and CDR2 is SNEGSKA in the germline V gene (reference sequence).

In this sample, this clonotype turned up many times. This chain links TRBV11-2 with TRBJ2-7; D call uncertain. Germline V gene lookup returns CDR1 SGHAT and CDR2 FQNNGV. This CDR3 comprises 14 residues. V lost 2 bases and J lost 2, with 10 bases in between. The CDR3: CASSLRLGPYEQYF. The CDR3 nucleotides read TGTGCCAGCAGCTTAAGGCTAGGGCCCTACGAGCAGTACTTC.

This clonotype was counted a few times. CDR3 in DNA: TGTGCCAGCAGGAGGACAGTTCAAGAGACCCAGTACTTC. It encodes CASRRTVQETQYF. The chain carries TRBV2 and TRBJ2-5, with a weak D call TRBD1 (6 bases). The V and J ends lost 6 bases and 2 bases respectively, with 10 bases between them. The germline gives CDR1 SNHLY, CDR2 FYNNEI. The CDR3 extends over 13 amino acids.

This clonotype came up a few times. The rearrangement joins TRBV2 to TRBJ2-2; 7 bases align to TRBD2. V shed 6 bases and J 1 base; nucleotides not matched to a gene: 14. The CDR3 consists of 18 residues. Germline lookup yields CDR1 SNHLY and CDR2 FYNNEI. CDR3 residues: CASSARGLRGGNTGELFF. The CDR3 DNA is TGTGCCAGCAGCGCGAGGGGATTGCGCGGGGGGAACACCGGGGAGCTGTTTTTT.

This clonotype turned up a few times. This rearrangement joins TRBV7-9 to TRBJ1-4, with D maybe TRBD1 (6 bases). Germline V CDR1 and CDR2: SEHNR, FQNEAQ (reference sequence). The V end lost 5 bases, the J end lost 5 bases, and 15 bases lay between the germline ends. The CDR3 sequence is 15 residues long. CDR3 residues: CASSELTGWNEKLFF. The CDR3, as DNA: TGTGCCAGCAGCGAGCTCACAGGGTGGAATGAAAAACTGTTTTTT.

Written as DNA, the CDR3 is TGTGCCAGCAGTGAAACCGGGACTAGCGGGAGGAAGCGGTTCTTC. Translating it yields CASSETGTSGRKRFF. This sequence joins TRBV12-3 or TRBV12-4 and TRBJ2-1; 15 bases align to TRBD2. This CDR3 is built from 15 residues. With V trimmed by 5 bases and J by 15 bases, 11 bases remained unmatched.

The chain uses TRBV7-2 and TRBJ2-2; possibly TRBD2 for D (6 bases). The CDR3 length is 14 residues. Trimming cost V 4 bases and J 8 bases, with 14 bases left between them. Germline CDR1 is SGHTA and CDR2 is FQGNSA. In DNA form, the CDR3 reads TGTGCCAGCAGCTCCGGACTACGGACGGGGGAGCTGTTTTTT. Its translation: CASSSGLRTGELFF.

This rearrangement joins TRBV13 to TRBJ1-6; D is undetermined. The V end was cut by 2 bases, the J end by 9 bases, with 14 bases between. Germline V gene sequence: CDR1 PRHDT, CDR2 FYEKMQ (reference sequence). CDR3 length: 15 amino acids. The CDR3 DNA reads as TGTGCCAGCAGCTTAACCGGCGGAGCAATTTCACCCCTCCACTTT. Translating gives CASSLTGGAISPLHF.

The chain employs TRBV29-1 and TRBJ2-1; 7 nucleotides agree with TRBD2. Germline V gene data show CDR1 as SQVTM and CDR2 as ANQGSEA. The CDR3 is 16 residues long. After removal of 4 bases from V and 7 bases from J, the junction contained 16 bases not matched to a gene. The CDR3 protein is CSVVGRDVGYLNEQFF. In DNA form, the CDR3 reads TGCAGCGTTGTGGGGAGGGACGTCGGATACCTAAATGAGCAGTTCTTC.

This clonotype was recorded many times. V usage is TRBV6-4 and J usage is TRBJ1-6; D gene ambiguous. The CDR3 spans 15 residues. Trimming took off 4 bases at V and 7 bases at J, with 14 bases between the two ends. Germline-derived CDR1 and CDR2 are MRHNA and SNTAGT. Here the CDR3 reads CASSAEGLKNSPLHF. The CDR3 DNA sequence: TGTGCCAGCAGTGCTGAGGGCTTGAAGAATTCACCCCTCCACTTT.

This chain connects TRBV20-1 to TRBJ2-1; weak D call: TRBD2 (5 bases). Trimming shortened V by 6 bases and J by 7 bases, and 13 bases separated the two germline ends. CDR1 is DFQATT and CDR2 is SNEGSKA in the germline V gene (reference sequence). This CDR3 is 12 amino acids long. The CDR3 sequence is CSAAGGLNEQFF. The DNA of the CDR3 is TGCAGTGCGGCGGGCGGGCTTAATGAGCAGTTCTTC.

V usage is TRBV29-1 and J usage is TRBJ1-1; no definite D call. The CDR3 is made up of 14 amino acids. Germline CDR1 is SQVTM and CDR2 is ANQGSEA. V lost 6 bases to trimming and J lost 1 base, with 15 bases between them. CDR3 coding DNA: TGCAGCGTGACGGGGAGGGCGAGGAACACTGAAGCTTTCTTT. Translating it yields CSVTGRARNTEAFF.

This clonotype was counted a few times. This rearrangement joins TRBV7-3 to TRBJ2-3; 7 nucleotides align to TRBD1. This CDR3 region has 15 residues. Trimming cost V 8 bases and J 2 bases; bases outside gene matches: 10. CDR1 and CDR2 from the germline V gene are SGHTA and FQGTGA. The CDR3 spells CASGQTGPNTDTQYF. The CDR3, as DNA: TGTGCCAGCGGGCAGACAGGGCCGAACACAGATACGCAGTATTTT.

This rearrangement joins TRBV20-1 to TRBJ1-2, with D possibly TRBD1 on 5 matching bases. Germline lookup yields CDR1 DFQATT and CDR2 SNEGSKA (reference sequence). CDR3 length: 13 residues. With 3 bases removed from V and 3 bases from J, the gap between germline ends came to 11 bases. The CDR3 loop reads CSASLGVDYGYTF. The CDR3 DNA follows: TGCAGTGCTAGTTTAGGGGTCGACTATGGCTACACCTTC.